These T cell receptor beta chains were read from a single sample in a study of OX40 agonist ivuxolimab in advanced cancers. TCRdb's copy holds only in-frame clones and misses some; the assay was immunoSEQ multiplex PCR. The sample contains about 52,000 clones, 80% to 90% of which appear only once. Sequencing was performed on CD4+ or CD8+ T cells sorted from blood, taken in a trial of the OX40 agonist ivuxolimab. The receptors derive from an adult with an advanced solid tumor such as melanoma, head and neck, liver or kidney cancer. Both conserved end residues are part of each CDR3. Fields, in order: D gene, CDR3 length, J gene, V gene, CDR3 protein. D genes are given only for firm matches.

TRBD1 15 TRBJ1-1 TRBV6-5 CASRITGGSWTEAFF
NA 17 TRBJ1-3 TRBV9 CASSPGSGRVSGNTIYF
NA 15 TRBJ1-4 TRBV4-1 CASSQDPGRVEKLFF
NA 15 TRBJ2-2 TRBV6-5 CASSYLIEGSGELFF
NA 15 TRBJ2-2 TRBV4-1 CASSQEPKGTGELFF
NA 16 TRBJ1-3 TRBV7-8 CASSPFDGPSGNTIYF
NA 15 TRBJ2-7 TRBV4-1 CASSQEIAYSYEQYF
TRBD1 14 TRBJ2-7 TRBV4-1 CASSPSGGLYEQYF
TRBD1 12 TRBJ2-1 TRBV6-4 CASRGTGFEQFF
NA 15 TRBJ1-5 TRBV7-8 CASSLLPGSNQPQHF
NA 13 TRBJ1-1 TRBV30 CAWSIGGYTEAFF
NA 14 TRBJ2-7 TRBV9 CASSDLGGPGEQYF
NA 11 TRBJ1-5 TRBV6-5 CASSTNQPQHF
NA 14 TRBJ2-7 TRBV30 CAWRRGPSSYEQYF
NA 14 TRBJ1-1 TRBV27 CASSLVWGSIEAFF
NA 16 TRBJ1-2 TRBV30 CAWITVELPLPYGYTF
TRBD1 15 TRBJ2-7 TRBV4-3 CASSHIQGSSYEQYF
NA 15 TRBJ2-5 TRBV5-1 CASSLGGGLQETQYF
NA 18 TRBJ1-1 TRBV14 CASSHLGGAPNKVPEAFF
NA 14 TRBJ2-1 TRBV5-1 CASNPYRASNEQFF
NA 11 TRBJ2-2 TRBV6-1 CASSYPGELFF
NA 13 TRBJ1-1 TRBV4-1 CASSRQPLREAFF
NA 14 TRBJ1-1 TRBV11-2 CASSLGPSGTEAFF
NA 15 TRBJ2-5 TRBV10-2 CASSERQGSQETQYF
NA 14 TRBJ1-6 TRBV27 CASSPTGYTSPLHF
NA 13 TRBJ2-5 TRBV5-6 CASSLGLGGAQYF
TRBD2 16 TRBJ2-3 TRBV4-1 CASSPRERGGTDTQYF
NA 13 TRBJ1-1 TRBV9 CASSVYGYTEAFF
TRBD1 14 TRBJ2-7 TRBV6-5 CASSPLQGVYEQYF
TRBD2 19 TRBJ2-7 TRBV11-2 CASSLRWTSGGLSSYEQYF
NA 10 TRBJ2-7 TRBV29-1 CSLSGAEQYF
NA 14 TRBJ2-5 TRBV7-8 CASSPSNGLETQYF
NA 13 TRBJ2-7 TRBV15 CATSRGRDYEQYF
TRBD2 16 TRBJ2-1 TRBV4-1 CASSQGGAGGHFEQFF
TRBD2 17 TRBJ2-2 TRBV14 CASSQGWSSGATGELFF
TRBD1 15 TRBJ1-2 TRBV19 CASKVQGAGYDGYTF
NA 13 TRBJ2-2 TRBV10-1 CARHHSNTGELFF
NA 16 TRBJ2-3 TRBV11-2 CASSFDGATSTDTQYF
NA 11 TRBJ2-3 TRBV2 CASPKSNTQYF
NA 15 TRBJ2-7 TRBV7-3 CASSLVWDGSYEQYF
TRBD1 14 TRBJ1-1 TRBV5-1 CASSFGQGSTEAFF
TRBD1 17 TRBJ2-5 TRBV4-1 CASSQDSRTGGLETQYF
NA 15 TRBJ1-2 TRBV4-3 CASSQETTGHYGYTF
NA 12 TRBJ1-4 TRBV6-6 CASSVGDEKLFF
NA 14 TRBJ1-2 TRBV27 CASSLSWQGYGYTF
NA 12 TRBJ2-1 TRBV7-9 CASRSQFGEQFF
NA 15 TRBJ2-2 TRBV13 CASSFRGRDTGELFF
NA 12 TRBJ2-1 TRBV10-2 CASSVGSDEQFF